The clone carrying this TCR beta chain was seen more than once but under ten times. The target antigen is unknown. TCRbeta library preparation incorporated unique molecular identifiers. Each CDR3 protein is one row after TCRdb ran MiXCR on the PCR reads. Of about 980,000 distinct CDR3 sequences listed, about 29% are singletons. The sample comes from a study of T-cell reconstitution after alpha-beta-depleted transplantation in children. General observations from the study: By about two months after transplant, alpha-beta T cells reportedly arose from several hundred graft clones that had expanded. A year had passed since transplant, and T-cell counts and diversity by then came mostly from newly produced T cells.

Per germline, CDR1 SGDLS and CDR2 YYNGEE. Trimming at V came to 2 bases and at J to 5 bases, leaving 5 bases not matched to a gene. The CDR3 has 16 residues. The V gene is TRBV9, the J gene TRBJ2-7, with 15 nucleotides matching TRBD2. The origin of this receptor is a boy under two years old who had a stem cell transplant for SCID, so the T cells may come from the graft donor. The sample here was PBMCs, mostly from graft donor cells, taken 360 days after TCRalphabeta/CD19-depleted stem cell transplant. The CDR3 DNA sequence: TGTGCCAGCAGCGTCGGGACTAGCGGGGGGCGACACGAGCAGTACTTC. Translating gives CASSVGTSGGRHEQYF. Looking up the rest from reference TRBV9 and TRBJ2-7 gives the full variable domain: DSGVTQTPKHLITATGQRVTLRCSPRSGDLSVYWYQQSLDQGLQFLIQYYNGEERAKGNILERFSAQQFPDLHSELNLSSLELGDSALYFCASSVGTSGGRHEQYFGPGTRLTVT.